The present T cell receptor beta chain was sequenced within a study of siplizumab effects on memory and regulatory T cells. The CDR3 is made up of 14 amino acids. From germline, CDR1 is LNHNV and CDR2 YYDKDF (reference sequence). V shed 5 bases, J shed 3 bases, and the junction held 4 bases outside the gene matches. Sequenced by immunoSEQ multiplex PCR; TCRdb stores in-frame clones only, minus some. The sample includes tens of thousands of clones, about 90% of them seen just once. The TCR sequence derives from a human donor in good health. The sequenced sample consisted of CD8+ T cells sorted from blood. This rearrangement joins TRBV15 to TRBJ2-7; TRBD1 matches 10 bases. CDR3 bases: TGTGCCACCAGCGAGGGACAGGGGCTCTACGAGCAGTACTTC. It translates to CATSEGQGLYEQYF.